This T cell receptor beta chain stems from a study of blood T cell repertoires in COVID-19 (dated by TCRdb to the early 2020s). Notes on the research overall: Samples covering the acute and convalescent phases of COVID-19 were provided by collaborators in the United States, Italy and Spain. The prospective study material was composed of cDNA or gDNA derived from T cells, B-cell-depleted T cells, or PBMCs. The dataset comprised deeply sampled blood TCRbeta repertoires from subjects exposed to, actively infected with, or recovered from COVID-19. A freely available public database, intended as a resource for researchers studying the immune response to SARS-CoV-2, is where the repertoires were released. Samples came from the ongoing ImmuneRACE study (first 160 participants) plus 1,254 subjects from 6 global collaborators. A de-identified subject ID, COVID-19 status, age in years and sex were almost always included in the sample metadata. HLA class I and class II types, where available, came from metadata supplied by the sample provider rather than from assay-based typing. Overall study results and their limits: The quantity of clinical and demographic metadata differed by source and by participant and was supplied without curation.

TCRbeta CDR3 regions were amplified from genomic DNA using the immunoSEQ Assay, a bias-controlled multiplex PCR. The paper's processing steps were these. Within the assay, amplification of reference gene primers was used to estimate how many nucleated cells each sample contained. To quantify the absolute abundance of each unique TCRbeta CDR3 rearrangement, sequence reads were collapsed and filtered. Productive Simpson clonality was computed per sample as the square root of Simpson's diversity index over productive rearrangements. Entries here come from immuneACCESS through TCRdb and include only in-frame sequences with V and J called. Some clones fail to appear in such tables; in the studies checked, an unresolved V gene covers under half of the shortfall, and the cause of the remainder is unknown. The V and J calls and the clone size are those of that table, but D and trimming were determined from the DNA. The sample yields about 63,000 clones; 80% to 95% were counted once. The ten top clones hold approximately 4.6% of the sample.

Worth noting for this clone: Its antigen is currently not known. Within one base of it there is no much larger clone, and no base qualities were kept.

CDR1 and CDR2, per the germline V gene, are MNHEY and SVGEGT. The CDR3 runs 17 residues from the cysteine to the phenylalanine. Only CDR3 DNA is held: 51 bases, read in frame from base 1. V is trimmed back by 2 bases and J by 0 bases, and the junction contains 10 bases that no gene match accounts for. Each collaborating institution followed its own protocols to collect whole blood in K2EDTA tubes. Collaborator samples were shipped for TCRbeta analysis as frozen whole blood, isolated PBMCs, or DNA extracted from either sample type. Sequencing was carried out using peripheral blood. The receptor was isolated from a man in his fifties or sixties with active COVID-19. The chain is made from TRBV6-2 or TRBV6-3 and TRBJ2-7; 7 of the junction bases match TRBD2. The CDR3: CASSYPAGRASSYEQYF. The nucleotides are TGTGCCAGCAGTTACCCAGCGGGACGGGCAAGCTCCTACGAGCAGTACTTC.